This T cell receptor beta chain was recorded in a study of blood T cell repertoires in COVID-19 (TCRdb year 2020). Regarding the research as a whole: Samples covering the acute and convalescent phases of COVID-19 were provided by collaborators in the United States, Italy and Spain. Subjects who had been exposed to COVID-19, were actively infected with it, or had recovered from it provided the deeply sampled blood TCRbeta repertoires that made up the dataset. A de-identified subject ID, COVID-19 status, age in years and sex were almost always included in the sample metadata. The prospective study material was composed of cDNA or gDNA derived from T cells, B-cell-depleted T cells, or PBMCs. Where available, HLA class I and class II types were obtained from metadata supplied by the sample provider rather than from assay-based typing. Samples were obtained from the ongoing ImmuneRACE study (first 160 participants) and from 1,000 to 1,500 subjects provided by 6 global collaborators. A freely available public database, intended as a resource for researchers studying the immune response to SARS-CoV-2, is where the repertoires were released.

TCRbeta CDR3 regions were amplified from genomic DNA using the immunoSEQ Assay, a bias-controlled multiplex PCR. In the paper's pipeline: Within the assay, amplification of reference gene primers was used to estimate how many nucleated cells each sample contained. To quantify the absolute abundance of each unique TCRbeta CDR3 rearrangement, sequence reads were collapsed and filtered. For each sample, productive Simpson clonality was calculated as the square root of Simpson's diversity index over productive rearrangements. Held by TCRdb, this immuneACCESS table contains in-frame sequences only and omits some clones. Under half of the omission traces to an unresolved V gene where checked; the cause of the rest is unknown. V, J and clone size reflect that table, while D and trimming were determined from the DNA. The sample table shows around 65,000 clones, and roughly 71% are seen once. Approximately 6.8% of the sample belongs to the ten largest clones.

Each collaborating institution followed its own protocols to collect whole blood in K2EDTA tubes. For TCRbeta analysis, collaborator samples were shipped as frozen whole blood, as isolated PBMCs, or as DNA extracted from either sample type. Per the germline V gene (reference sequence), MNHEY is the CDR1 and SMNVEV is the CDR2. V and J lose 3 bases and 7 bases, and a span of 13 bases separates them. The CDR3 goes from the cysteine to the phenylalanine over 14 residues. Only the CDR3 part of the read is kept: 42 bases, read in frame from the first base. Overall study results and their limits: Clinical and demographic metadata were provided uncurated, with the amount varying by source and participant.

This clone was counted a few times. Its antigen is unknown. No much larger clonotype is one base removed from it; base qualities were not supplied. The chain links TRBV27 with TRBJ2-1; tentative D gene TRBD2, with 6 bases matching. The source material was peripheral blood. This receptor was taken from a woman in her forties or fifties with active or convalescent COVID-19. At the DNA level, the sequence is TGTGCCAGCAGTTTTTCCGGGACTCCAAATGAGCAGTTCTTC. This is translated as CASSFSGTPNEQFF.